These 28 T cell receptor beta chains came from one sample sequenced in a study of beta chain features in type 1 diabetes listed by TCRdb under 2018. The paper's findings and limits, for the study overall: In all four CD4+ subsets, TCRB CDR3 length was moderately but significantly shorter in type 1 diabetes patients.

Their recognized antigens are unknown. The library came from the immunoSEQ multiplex PCR assay. All of the isolated RNA was reverse transcribed with the High Capacity cDNA Reverse Transcription Kit, so expressed TCRB transcripts were sequenced. TCRdb limited this immuneACCESS table to in-frame rearrangements with V and J called. A share of clones is missing; checked studies link under half to unresolved V genes, and the rest is unexplained. The sample table shows hundreds of thousands of clones, and 11% are seen once. The leading ten clones occupy around 0.015% of the sample. Sequencing input: naive CD4+ T cells from blood. The sample's cell subset or site label, in plain terms: true naive CD4+ T cells. Receptor source: a man aged 30 to 39 with type 1 diabetes.

V and J are TRBV5-4 and TRBJ2-7, with 8 bases that match TRBD1. CDR1 SGHNT and CDR2 YYREEE come from the germline V gene (reference sequence). The V and J ends lost 4 bases and 6 bases, in that order; junction bases with no gene match: 3. CDR3 length: 12 residues. The DNA for the CDR3 is TGTGCCAGCAGCCCGGACAGGGCCGAGCAGTACTTC. Its translation is CASSPDRAEQYF.

V and J are TRBV6-5 and TRBJ1-2, with TRBD1 as a possible D gene (6 bases). The CDR3 is 14 residues long. CDR1 and CDR2 (germline): MNHEY, SVGAGI. V lost 1 base, J lost 5 bases, and 11 bases lay in between. The CDR3 region has the DNA TGTGCCAGCAGTTACTTTCAGGGACAATATGGCTACACCTTC. Its translation is CASSYFQGQYGYTF.

The chain links TRBV9 to TRBJ1-2; tentatively, D is TRBD1 (5 bases). The CDR3 covers 15 residues. Germline assignment: CDR1 SGDLS and CDR2 YYNGEE. V was cut by 4 bases and J by 0 bases, with 13 bases left in between. CDR3 sequence reads: CASSKGVRANYGYTF. The CDR3 DNA is TGTGCCAGCAGCAAAGGGGTTCGTGCTAACTATGGCTACACCTTC.

Points on this clone: At one of its ends the junction is not consistent with the germline gene, which may arise from a read error. The V gene is TRBV28, the J gene TRBJ2-1, with D possibly matching TRBD2 (6 bases). Germline V gene lookup returns CDR1 MDHEN and CDR2 SYDVKM. The CDR3 length is 11 residues. In DNA form, the CDR3 reads TGTGCCAGCAACACACTGGGACTCCCCATCTTC. This gives the protein CASNTLGLPIF.

This clone was counted a few times. The chain has TRBV30 and TRBJ2-1; 10 bases are shared with TRBD2. CDR1 is GTSNPN and CDR2 is SVGIG in the germline V gene (reference sequence). CDR3 size: 14 residues. J was trimmed by 4 bases and V by 5 bases; bases with no gene match: 5. In nucleotides, the CDR3 is TGTGCCTGGTACACTAGCGGGGTATACAATGAGCAGTTCTTC. Translated, it gives CAWYTSGVYNEQFF.

This clone was observed a handful of times. The V gene is TRBV10-1, the J gene TRBJ2-7; tentatively, D is TRBD2 (5 bases). Trimming pared 3 bases from V and 9 bases from J, leaving 15 bases between. This CDR3 contains 13 residues. Germline V CDR1 and CDR2: WNHNN, SYGVQD (reference sequence). Here the CDR3 reads CASSETGTESQYF. The CDR3 bases are TGCGCCAGCAGTGAAACGGGAACAGAGTCGCAGTACTTC.

Only a few counts were recorded for this clone. The V gene is TRBV5-1, the J gene TRBJ1-6; tentatively, D is TRBD1 (5 bases). The length of the CDR3 is 15 residues. Germline values: CDR1 SGHRS, CDR2 YFSETQ. V was pared by 3 bases and J by 6 bases, with 13 bases between. The CDR3 reads CASSSDDSANSPLHF. The CDR3 coding sequence is TGCGCCAGCAGCTCCGACGACAGCGCTAATTCACCCCTCCACTTT.

This clone was recorded a few times. The chain joins TRBV7-2 to TRBJ2-7, with D unclear. The CDR3 is 16 residues long. Germline CDR1 reads SGHTA; CDR2 reads FQGNSA. Trimming removed 4 bases from V and 0 bases from J, with 16 bases in between. CDR3 in DNA: TGTGCCAGCAGCTCCCGGAGCCCCTTTAGCTCCTACGAGCAGTACTTC. Translating it yields CASSSRSPFSSYEQYF.

The rearrangement uses TRBV15 and TRBJ1-1; TRBD1 aligns across 7 bases. CDR1 and CDR2 (germline): LNHNV, YYDKDF (reference sequence). CDR3 length equals 15 residues. J was trimmed by 2 bases and V by 1 base; bases with no gene match: 4. CDR3 sequence: CATSRVDRVNTEAFF. CDR3 coding DNA: TGTGCCACCAGCAGAGTTGACAGGGTAAACACTGAAGCTTTCTTT.

This clone was counted a few times. The chain employs TRBV5-6 and TRBJ2-6; D unclear. Germline V gene data show CDR1 as SGHDT and CDR2 as YYEEEE. CDR3 length equals 15 residues. V dropped 2 bases and J dropped 0 bases, with 6 bases sitting between them. The CDR3 coding sequence is TGTGCCAGCAGCTTACGGTTCTCTGGGGCCAACGTCCTGACTTTC. Its protein product is CASSLRFSGANVLTF.

The chain couples TRBV5-1 to TRBJ2-1; 9 nucleotides align to TRBD1. The germline V gene encodes CDR1 SGHRS and CDR2 YFSETQ. With V trimmed by 0 bases and J by 9 bases, 13 bases remained unmatched. The CDR3 is 17 amino acids. CDR3 residues: CASSLGVPDRGLGEQFF. For the CDR3, the DNA is TGCGCCAGCAGCTTGGGTGTCCCGGACAGGGGACTCGGTGAGCAGTTCTTC. The complete variable domain, with remaining parts taken from reference TRBV5-1 and TRBJ2-1, reads KAGVTQTPRYLIKTRGQQVTLSCSPISGHRSVSWYQQTPGQGLQFLFEYFSETQRNKGNFPGRFSGRQFSNSRSEMNVSTLELGDSALYLCASSLGVPDRGLGEQFFGPGTRLTVL.

This clone has only a few counts. The chain couples TRBV5-1 to TRBJ1-6, with D maybe TRBD1 (6 bases). The V end was cut by 2 bases, the J end by 5 bases, with 11 bases between. Germline V gene sequence: CDR1 SGHRS, CDR2 YFSETQ. This CDR3 comprises 15 residues. DNA of the CDR3: TGCGCCAGCAGCTTAGGACAGCACGATAATTCACCCCTCCACTTT. Its translation is CASSLGQHDNSPLHF.

In its sample, this clone was seen a few times. The CDR3 DNA reads as TGTGCCAGCACCAAGTCTGAGTACAATGAGCAGTTCTTC. This sequence encodes CASTKSEYNEQFF. The chain links TRBV7-2 to TRBJ2-1, with D uncertain. Trimming removed 7 bases from V and 4 bases from J, with 11 bases in between. Germline-derived CDR1 and CDR2 are SGHTA and FQGNSA. The CDR3 consists of 13 residues. Drawing the rest from reference TRBV7-2 and TRBJ2-1, the complete variable domain is GAGVSQSPSNKVTEKGKDVELRCDPISGHTALYWYRQSLGQGLEFLIYFQGNSAPDKSGLPSDRFSAERTGGSVSTLTIQRTQQEDSAVYLCASTKSEYNEQFFGPGTRLTVL.

This clone showed up just a few times. V and J are TRBV7-2 and TRBJ2-3, with 8 bases aligning to TRBD2. V lost 2 bases to trimming and J lost 9 bases; unmatched junction nucleotides: 10. CDR1 SGHTA and CDR2 FQGNSA come from the germline V gene. The CDR3 loop spans 15 amino acids. The CDR3 protein is CASSLLAGRPRTQYF. CDR3 coding DNA: TGTGCCAGCAGCTTACTAGCGGGTCGACCGAGAACGCAGTATTTT. Complete variable domain (other parts from reference TRBV7-2 and TRBJ2-3): GAGVSQSPSNKVTEKGKDVELRCDPISGHTALYWYRQSLGQGLEFLIYFQGNSAPDKSGLPSDRFSAERTGGSVSTLTIQRTQQEDSAVYLCASSLLAGRPRTQYFGPGTRLTVL.

The chain couples TRBV30 to TRBJ1-1, with D uncertain. The CDR3 is made up of 12 amino acids. The V gene lost 2 bases and the J gene lost 5 bases, with 9 bases spanning the gap. Germline-derived CDR1 and CDR2 are GTSNPN and SVGIG (reference sequence). CDR3 region: CAWSPLTTEAFF. In DNA, the CDR3 is TGTGCCTGGAGTCCTCTCACAACTGAAGCTTTCTTT.

The rearrangement joins TRBV28 to TRBJ1-2, with D hard to call. Germline CDR1 and CDR2: MDHEN and SYDVKM. The ends were cut back, 4 bases at V and 8 bases at J, with 11 bases in the middle. There are 12 residues in the CDR3. This CDR3 is CASSSGDGGYTF. For the CDR3, the DNA is TGTGCCAGCAGTTCCGGGGATGGCGGCTACACCTTC.

V gene TRBV5-1 combines with J gene TRBJ2-5, with D maybe TRBD1 (6 bases). Matching the DNA end better, TRBJ2-7 makes the J call doubtful. The CDR3 extends over 13 amino acids. CDR1 is SGHRS and CDR2 is YFSETQ in the germline V gene. This chain's CDR3 is CASSLGQVYEQYF. DNA of the CDR3: TGCGCCAGCAGCCTGGGACAAGTCTACGAGCAGTACTTC.

This clone was found a few times. V and J are TRBV7-8 and TRBJ2-2; 9 bases line up with TRBD2. The CDR3 runs to 16 residues. Germline V gives CDR1 SGHVS, CDR2 FQNEAQ. V lost 4 bases, J lost 6 bases, and 9 bases stayed unmatched. This CDR3 is CASSSRGGGLAGELFF. The CDR3 nucleotides read TGTGCCAGCAGCTCGCGGGGGGGCGGGTTGGCCGGGGAGCTGTTTTTT. Together with reference TRBV7-8 and TRBJ2-2, the CDR3 gives the full variable domain: GAGVSQSPRYKVAKRGQDVALRCDPISGHVSLFWYQQALGQGPEFLTYFQNEAQLDKSGLPSDRFFAERPEGSVSTLKIQRTQQEDSAVYLCASSSRGGGLAGELFFGEGSRLTVL.

This clone has only a few counts. This chain links TRBV4-3 with TRBJ1-1; 7 nucleotides align to TRBD1. Germline values: CDR1 LGHNA, CDR2 YSLEER. The CDR3 length is 15 residues. With 4 bases clipped from V and 0 bases from J, the junction kept 5 bases outside the gene matches. CDR3 nucleotide sequence: TGCGCCAGCAGCCGAATGACAGGGATGAACACTGAAGCTTTCTTT. Its translation: CASSRMTGMNTEAFF.

This clone has a handful of counts. The chain carries TRBV5-1 and TRBJ1-2, with 7 bases lining up with TRBD1. V trimming: 0 bases; J trimming: 5 bases; junction bases outside the gene matches: 4. The germline V gene has CDR1 SGHRS and CDR2 YFSETQ. The CDR3 contains 14 residues. Here the CDR3 reads CASSLEGQPYGYTF. The CDR3 DNA is TGCGCCAGCAGCTTGGAGGGACAGCCGTATGGCTACACCTTC. The whole variable domain, filled in from reference TRBV5-1 and TRBJ1-2, reads KAGVTQTPRYLIKTRGQQVTLSCSPISGHRSVSWYQQTPGQGLQFLFEYFSETQRNKGNFPGRFSGRQFSNSRSEMNVSTLELGDSALYLCASSLEGQPYGYTFGSGTRLTVV.

This clone has more than one count but fewer than ten. The chain is built from TRBV15 and TRBJ2-4, with D perhaps matching TRBD1 (5 bases). The CDR3 runs 17 residues. With 0 bases removed from V and 1 base from J, the gap between germline ends came to 13 bases. CDR1 and CDR2 (germline): LNHNV, YYDKDF (reference sequence). DNA of the CDR3: TGTGCCACCAGCAGAGATCTGGGGCTAATGGCCAAAAACATTCAGTACTTC. It translates to CATSRDLGLMAKNIQYF.

V is TRBV4-1 and J is TRBJ2-5, with D maybe TRBD2 (5 bases). The CDR3 contains 16 residues. In germline, CDR1 is MGHRA, CDR2 YSYEKL. The V end lost 0 bases, the J end lost 5 bases, and 16 bases lay between the germline ends. The CDR3 sequence is CASSQDRGSTWETQYF. The CDR3 DNA sequence: TGCGCCAGCAGCCAAGATCGGGGTTCCACTTGGGAGACCCAGTACTTC.

V gene TRBV7-2 combines with J gene TRBJ2-3, with D maybe TRBD1 (5 bases). The germline CDR1 and CDR2 sequences are SGHTA and FQGNSA. V shed 5 bases and J shed 0 bases, with 9 bases lying between them. The CDR3 is 14 amino acids. Written as DNA, the CDR3 is TGTGCCAGCAGCCCAGGACATAGCACAGATACGCAGTATTTT. Translating it yields CASSPGHSTDTQYF.

The rearrangement uses TRBV2 and TRBJ2-1; D might be TRBD2 (5 bases). CDR3 size: 14 residues. CDR1 and CDR2 (germline): SNHLY, FYNNEI. Trimming removed 5 bases from V and 10 bases from J, with 18 bases in between. CDR3 amino acids: CASSYGLNDREQFF. Written as DNA, the CDR3 is TGTGCCAGCAGTTACGGACTCAACGACCGGGAGCAGTTCTTC.

V usage is TRBV30 and J usage is TRBJ1-6; a weak D match, TRBD1 (5 bases). V shed 3 bases and J shed 6 bases, with 15 bases lying between them. Germline assignment: CDR1 GTSNPN and CDR2 SVGIG (reference sequence). The CDR3 is 15 residues long. The CDR3 protein is CAWSGRVLSNSPLHF. The CDR3 DNA reads as TGTGCCTGGAGCGGCAGGGTTTTAAGTAATTCACCCCTCCACTTT.

This clone was detected only a few times. This chain connects TRBV5-4 to TRBJ2-2, with TRBD2 matching over 9 bases. V lost 0 bases to trimming and J lost 7 bases; unmatched junction nucleotides: 7. There are 16 residues in the CDR3. Germline loops: CDR1 SGHNT, CDR2 YYREEE (reference sequence). The CDR3 coding sequence is TGTGCCAGCAGCTTGGAAGCGGGGGGAGCGGGCGGGGAGCTGTTTTTT. Its translation is CASSLEAGGAGGELFF.

This clone occurred a few times. The V call is TRBV4-2, the J call TRBJ2-1, with TRBD2 matching 13 bases. This CDR3 is built from 21 residues. Germline V gene sequence: CDR1 LGHNA, CDR2 YNFKEQ. Losses at the gene ends were 0 bases for V and 2 bases for J; bases not matched to a gene: 13. CDR3 sequence (DNA): TGTGCCAGCAGCCAAGATCAGGCGACTAGCGGGGGGCGAGCTGCCTACAATGAGCAGTTCTTC. Residues: CASSQDQATSGGRAAYNEQFF.

This clone was seen more than once but under ten times. The same CDR3 also results from other DNA sequences found in this sample. This rearrangement joins TRBV5-4 to TRBJ2-1, with D unresolved. The CDR3 is 12 amino acids. CDR1 and CDR2 from the germline V gene are SGHNT and YYREEE (reference sequence). With 0 bases removed from V and 7 bases from J, the gap between germline ends came to 5 bases. The DNA for the CDR3 is TGTGCCAGCAGCTTGGCAGGAAATGAGCAGTTCTTC. This sequence encodes CASSLAGNEQFF. Variable domain in full (rest from reference TRBV5-4 and TRBJ2-1): ETGVTQSPTHLIKTRGQQVTLRCSSQSGHNTVSWYQQALGQGPQFIFQYYREEENGRGNFPPRFSGLQFPNYSSELNVNALELDDSALYLCASSLAGNEQFFGPGTRLTVL.